This passage covers 25 T cell receptor beta chains from one sample sequenced in a study of early T cells in non-severe SARS-CoV-2 infection (dated by TCRdb to the early 2020s). Library preparation used 5' RACE. For sequencing, a NextSeq 500 was employed. TCRdb passed the public sequencing reads through fastp at Q25 and MiXCR, retaining productive beta sequences. Under each unique CDR3 protein, matching rows form one entry showing the most common genes and DNA. The sample table records over 60,000 distinct CDR3 sequences; around 9.1% of these occur just once. The ten largest clones capture roughly 7.5% of the sample. Material: whole blood, obtained at baseline. The receptors originated from an adult who was a healthcare worker with PCR-confirmed SARS-CoV-2 infection or an uninfected control (not recorded which).

The chain uses TRBV9 and TRBJ2-2; a weak D match, TRBD1 (6 bases). The V gene lost 7 bases and the J gene lost 4 bases, with 17 bases spanning the gap. The CDR3 consists of 15 residues. Germline V lookup: CDR1 SGDLS, CDR2 YYNGEE. In DNA form, the CDR3 reads TGTGCCAGCGGATCAGGGGTGGGGGTCACCGGGGAGCTGTTTTTT. It specifies CASGSGVGVTGELFF.

This chain joins TRBV7-2 and TRBJ2-7, with 14 bases identical to TRBD2. Trimming at V came to 4 bases and at J to 2 bases, leaving 1 base not matched to a gene. CDR3 size: 15 residues. Germline V gene lookup returns CDR1 SGHTA and CDR2 FQGNSA. The CDR3 reads CASSWTSGGTYEQYF. Here the CDR3 DNA reads TGTGCCAGCAGCTGGACTAGCGGGGGGACCTACGAGCAGTACTTC.

This clonotype has more than one count but fewer than ten. The chain couples TRBV29-1 to TRBJ2-7, with 9 positions matching TRBD1. This CDR3 has 12 residues. Germline CDR1 and CDR2: SQVTM and ANQGSEA. Losses at the gene ends were 6 bases for V and 5 bases for J; bases not matched to a gene: 5. CDR3 nucleotides: TGCAGCGTCCCTGGACAGGGGAACGAGCAGTACTTC. Amino acid sequence: CSVPGQGNEQYF.

This clonotype was detected only a few times. The J gene is TRBJ1-1, the V gene TRBV7-2; D gene ambiguous. Germline lookup yields CDR1 SGHTA and CDR2 FQGNSA. The CDR3 is 14 residues long. V was pared by 6 bases and J by 1 base, with 12 bases between. The CDR3 DNA is TGTGCCAGCAGGGTAGGGTACGGGAACACTGAAGCTTTCTTT. It translates to CASRVGYGNTEAFF.

This chain uses TRBV6-5 with TRBJ1-1, with TRBD1 matching over 8 bases. Trimming took 7 bases from V and 6 from J; bases not matched to a gene: 4. Per germline, CDR1 MNHEY and CDR2 SVGAGI. The CDR3 covers 12 residues. Here the CDR3 reads CASIGQGPEAFF. The CDR3, as DNA: TGTGCCAGCATAGGACAGGGCCCTGAAGCTTTCTTT.

This clonotype was seen ten or more times. CDR3 residues: CASSVVSGDRSEQFF. CDR3 DNA: TGTGCCAGCAGCGTAGTCTCAGGGGACCGGAGTGAGCAGTTCTTC. The V gene is TRBV9, the J gene TRBJ2-1; weak D call: TRBD1 (6 bases). This CDR3 has 15 residues. The V and J ends lost 0 bases and 9 bases respectively, with 16 bases between them. Germline V CDR1 and CDR2: SGDLS, YYNGEE.

V and J are TRBV2 and TRBJ2-5; TRBD1 aligns across 9 bases. The germline CDR1 and CDR2 sequences are SNHLY and FYNNEI. The V segment lost 4 bases and the J segment 2 bases; nucleotides outside the gene matches: 2. CDR3 length: 14 residues. DNA for the CDR3: TGTGCCAGCAGTGCCGACAGGGGGCAAGAGACCCAGTACTTC. This gives the protein CASSADRGQETQYF.

This rearrangement joins TRBV28 to TRBJ1-2, with D hard to call. The ends were cut back, 5 bases at V and 4 bases at J, with 8 bases in the middle. From germline, CDR1 is MDHEN and CDR2 SYDVKM. This CDR3 is 12 amino acids long. The CDR3 DNA reads as TGTGCCAGCAGTCCCCCCTCCTATGGCTACACCTTC. This codes for CASSPPSYGYTF.

This clonotype has more than one count but fewer than ten. The chain uses TRBV10-1 and TRBJ2-3; perhaps TRBD2 as D (6 bases). Germline CDR1 reads WNHNN; CDR2 reads SYGVQD (reference sequence). This CDR3 has 15 residues. V was clipped by 1 base and J by 5 bases, with 13 bases between them. For the CDR3, the DNA is TGCGCCAGCAGTGAGTTCGCGGGGCCCGGAGATACGCAGTATTTT. Protein sequence: CASSEFAGPGDTQYF.

This clonotype was observed a few times. V gene TRBV6-5 combines with J gene TRBJ2-7, with D hard to call. This CDR3 has 14 residues. CDR1 MNHEY and CDR2 SVGAGI come from the germline V gene. V lost 4 bases and J 5 bases, leaving 15 bases between the germline ends. The CDR3: CASSLGGFRNEQYF. The CDR3 DNA sequence: TGTGCCAGCAGTTTGGGTGGGTTTCGCAACGAGCAGTACTTC.

This clonotype has more than one count but fewer than ten. The chain combines TRBV12-3 or TRBV12-4 with TRBJ1-4; D might be TRBD1 (6 bases). The CDR3 length is 15 residues. The germline V and J ends were trimmed by 1 base and 4 bases, with 10 bases remaining between them. In DNA, the CDR3 is TGTGCCAGCAGTTTAGTATGGGACAATAATGAAAAACTGTTTTTT. Encoded protein: CASSLVWDNNEKLFF.

This clonotype was observed a handful of times. The rearrangement uses TRBV3-1 and TRBJ2-7; either TRBD1 or TRBD2 may fit D (5 bases each). There are 15 residues in the CDR3. Trimming took 1 base from V and 2 from J, leaving 12 bases between them. Germline values: CDR1 LGHDT, CDR2 YNNKEL (reference sequence). The CDR3 DNA reads as TGTGCCAGCAGCCAAGTACCGGGGCCCCCCTACGAGCAGTACTTC. Protein sequence: CASSQVPGPPYEQYF.

This chain uses TRBV7-2 with TRBJ1-4, with D unresolved. This CDR3 spans 14 amino acids. Trimming removed 1 base from V and 7 bases from J, with 10 bases in between. Germline V lookup: CDR1 SGHTA, CDR2 FQGNSA. DNA for the CDR3: TGTGCCAGCAGCTTAGGGCAGTGGGGTGAAAAACTGTTTTTT. This encodes CASSLGQWGEKLFF. The full variable domain, with the rest looked up from reference TRBV7-2 and TRBJ1-4, is GAGVSQSPSNKVTEKGKDVELRCDPISGHTALYWYRQSLGQGLEFLIYFQGNSAPDKSGLPSDRFSAERTGGSVSTLTIQRTQQEDSAVYLCASSLGQWGEKLFFGSGTQLSVL.

This clonotype was found a few times. This chain links TRBV3-1 with TRBJ1-1; possible D gene TRBD1, 6 bases. The V end lost 4 bases, the J end lost 8 bases, and 14 bases lay between the germline ends. Germline V gives CDR1 LGHDT, CDR2 YNNKEL (reference sequence). CDR3 length equals 13 residues. CDR3 loop: CASSPPPGHEAFF. CDR3 coding DNA: TGTGCCAGCAGCCCACCTCCGGGACACGAAGCTTTCTTT. The variable domain in full, completed from reference TRBV3-1 and TRBJ1-1, reads DTAVSQTPKYLVTQMGNDKSIKCEQNLGHDTMYWYKQDSKKFLKIMFSYNNKELIINETVPNRFSPKSPDKAHLNLHINSLELGDSAVYFCASSPPPGHEAFFGQGTRLTVV.

The chain uses TRBV6-6 and TRBJ1-5; D not resolved. Germline CDR1 and CDR2: MNHNY and SVGAGI (reference sequence). V lost 2 bases and J lost 0, with 11 bases in between. This CDR3 has 16 residues. The DNA for the CDR3 is TGTGCCAGCAGTTACGGAGAAGGCGATAGCAATCAGCCCCAGCATTTT. Residues: CASSYGEGDSNQPQHF.

The DNA of the CDR3 is TGCAGTGCTAGAGAGGGATCGAATTCACCCCTCCACTTT. The encoded protein is CSAREGSNSPLHF. The gene calls are TRBV20-1 and TRBJ1-6; D call uncertain. CDR3 size: 13 residues. Trimming took off 0 bases at V and 7 bases at J, with 7 bases between the two ends. Germline V gene sequence: CDR1 DFQATT, CDR2 SNEGSKA (reference sequence).

There are many counts of this clonotype. The rearrangement uses TRBV14 and TRBJ2-2, with D possibly TRBD1 on 6 matching bases. CDR1 is SGHDN, CDR2 FVKESK, per germline. V lost 4 bases and J lost 6, with 12 bases in between. This CDR3 is 14 amino acids long. The CDR3 coding sequence is TGTGCCAGCAGCCTAACAGGGTTCTCCGGGGAGCTGTTTTTT. Protein product: CASSLTGFSGELFF.

In its sample, this clonotype was seen many times. The chain is built from TRBV6-1 and TRBJ2-1; D tentatively reads TRBD1 or TRBD2 (5 bases each). V was shortened by 11 bases and J by 8 bases, with 7 bases between the two germline ends. The germline V gene encodes CDR1 MNHNS and CDR2 SASEGT. The CDR3 covers 9 residues. CDR3: CAGGYEQFF. CDR3 nucleotide sequence: TGTGCCGGGGGTTATGAGCAGTTCTTC.

This clonotype turned up a few times. The rearrangement uses TRBV7-6 and TRBJ2-7; the match to TRBD2 covers 10 bases. Looked up from germline, CDR1 is SGHVS and CDR2 is FNYEAQ. V was pared by 5 bases and J by 3 bases, with 16 bases of the junction left unmatched. CDR3 size: 18 residues. The CDR3 loop is CASSPHLAGARAVYEQYF. Here the CDR3 DNA reads TGTGCCAGCAGCCCCCACCTAGCGGGGGCGCGCGCCGTCTACGAGCAGTACTTC.

CDR3 sequence (DNA): TGCAGTGCTAGCACAGACATGAACACTGAAGCTTTCTTT. It encodes CSASTDMNTEAFF. V usage is TRBV20-1 and J usage is TRBJ1-1; D unresolved. Germline V gene lookup returns CDR1 DFQATT and CDR2 SNEGSKA (reference sequence). The V end was cut by 3 bases, the J end by 0 bases, with 8 bases between. This CDR3 contains 13 residues.

The chain couples TRBV6-1 to TRBJ2-2, with TRBD1 identical over 9 bases. Germline V gives CDR1 MNHNS, CDR2 SASEGT. CDR3 size: 16 residues. The V segment lost 6 bases and the J segment 7 bases; nucleotides outside the gene matches: 12. DNA of the CDR3: TGTGCCAGCAGGTTCCAACCGGGACAGGGAATCGGGGAGCTGTTTTTT. Translated, it gives CASRFQPGQGIGELFF.

The V gene is TRBV18, the J gene TRBJ1-1; D remains unclear. Germline CDR1 is KGHSH and CDR2 is LQKENI. V lost 3 bases and J lost 1, with 9 bases in between. The CDR3 is made up of 14 amino acids. In DNA form, the CDR3 reads TGTGCCAGCTCACCGGCCGGGAAGAACACTGAAGCTTTCTTT. Protein: CASSPAGKNTEAFF.

The CDR3 loop is CASSYSSSYNSPLHF. Written as DNA, the CDR3 is TGTGCCAGCAGTTACTCGAGCTCCTATAATTCACCCCTCCACTTT. The rearrangement uses TRBV6-2 or TRBV6-3 and TRBJ1-6; D remains unclear. Germline lookup yields CDR1 MNHEY and CDR2 SVGEGT. The V and J ends lost 0 bases and 0 bases respectively, with 3 bases between them. This CDR3 is built from 15 residues.

This clonotype appeared a few times. V and J are TRBV7-9 and TRBJ2-2; D is ambiguous. The V end lost 2 bases, the J end lost 6 bases, and 19 bases lay between the germline ends. The CDR3 runs to 17 residues. Germline values: CDR1 SEHNR, CDR2 FQNEAQ (reference sequence). The CDR3 protein is CASSLHIRVSSPGELFF. The CDR3 DNA follows: TGTGCCAGCAGCTTACACATACGCGTTTCCAGTCCCGGGGAGCTGTTTTTT.

This chain connects TRBV7-9 to TRBJ2-4, with unresolved D. The germline CDR1 and CDR2 sequences are SEHNR and FQNEAQ (reference sequence). This CDR3 comprises 14 residues. Trimming cost V 1 base and J 8 bases, with 12 bases left between them. The CDR3 coding sequence is TGTGCCAGCAGCTTAGAAAGCCGGCCGGACATTCAGTACTTC. Amino acid sequence: CASSLESRPDIQYF.